Sequencing of this TCR beta chain was carried out in a study of blood T cell repertoires in COVID-19. The assay was immunoSEQ multiplex PCR, and TCRdb's table has in-frame clones only and misses some. The sample contains about 400,000 clones, nearly 90% of which appear only once. This clone was picked up one time. The germline V gene encodes CDR1 WSHSY and CDR2 SAAADI. V was trimmed by 0 bases and J by 7 bases, leaving 8 bases between them. There are 13 residues in the CDR3. The sample taken for sequencing was PBMCs or T cells enriched from blood (not recorded which). The TCR was taken from a woman aged 30 to 39 who had recovered from COVID-19. The J gene is TRBJ2-3, the V gene TRBV10-2; D gene ambiguous. The CDR3 DNA follows: TGCGCCAGCAGTGAGTCCCGGGTAAATACGCAGTATTTT. As protein: CASSESRVNTQYF.